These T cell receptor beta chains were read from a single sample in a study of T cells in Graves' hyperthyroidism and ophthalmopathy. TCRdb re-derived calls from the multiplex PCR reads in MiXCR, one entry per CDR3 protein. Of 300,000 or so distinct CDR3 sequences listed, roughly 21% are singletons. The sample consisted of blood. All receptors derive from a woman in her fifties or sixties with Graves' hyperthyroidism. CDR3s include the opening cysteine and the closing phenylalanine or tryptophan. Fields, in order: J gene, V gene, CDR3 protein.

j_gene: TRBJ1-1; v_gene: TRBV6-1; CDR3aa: CASLPPGANTEAFF
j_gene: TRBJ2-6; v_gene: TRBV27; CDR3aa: CASSLLGLVSGANVLTF
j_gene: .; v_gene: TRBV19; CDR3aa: CASQTGGAYNEQYF
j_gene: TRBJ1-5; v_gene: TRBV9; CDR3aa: CASSFRGDSNQPQHF
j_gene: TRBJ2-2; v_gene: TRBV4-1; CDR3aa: CASSQDVASGRGSTGELFF
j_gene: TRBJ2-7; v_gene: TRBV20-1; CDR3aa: CSARDGNLVGLTYEQYF
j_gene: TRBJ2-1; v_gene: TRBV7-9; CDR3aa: CASSPSGGYYNEQFF
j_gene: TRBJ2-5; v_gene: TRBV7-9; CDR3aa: CASSLTSGGLRETQYF
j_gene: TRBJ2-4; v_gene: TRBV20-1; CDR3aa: CSASGASKNIQYF
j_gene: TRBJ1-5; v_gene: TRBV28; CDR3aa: CASSLSIIRQGTQPQHF
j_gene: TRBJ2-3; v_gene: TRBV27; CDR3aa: CASRTGGADTQYF
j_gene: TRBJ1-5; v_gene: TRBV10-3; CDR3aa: CAISDGDHSNQPQHF
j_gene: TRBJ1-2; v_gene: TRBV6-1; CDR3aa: CASSAHYEGYGYTF
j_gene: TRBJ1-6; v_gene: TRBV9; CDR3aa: CASSSGLNSPLHF
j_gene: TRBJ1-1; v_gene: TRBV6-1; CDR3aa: CASSEARGGRRDEAFF
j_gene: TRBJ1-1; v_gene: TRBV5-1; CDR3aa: CASSSVGGTEAFF
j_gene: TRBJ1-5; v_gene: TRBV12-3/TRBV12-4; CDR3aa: CASSLEGGGNQPQHF
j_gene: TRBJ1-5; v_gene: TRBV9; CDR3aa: CASSLKVGQPQHF
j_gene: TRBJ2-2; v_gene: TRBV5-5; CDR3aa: CASSLGGVVGELFF
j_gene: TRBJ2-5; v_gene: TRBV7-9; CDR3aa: CASSLSDPETQYF
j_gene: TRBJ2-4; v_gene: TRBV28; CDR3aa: CASSFRDMGIQYF
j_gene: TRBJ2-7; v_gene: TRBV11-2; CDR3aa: CASSTRDRLEQYF
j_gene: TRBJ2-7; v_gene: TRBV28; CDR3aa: CASSLTGTPSWEQYF
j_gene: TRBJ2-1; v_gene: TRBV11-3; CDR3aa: CASGGGFGNEQFF
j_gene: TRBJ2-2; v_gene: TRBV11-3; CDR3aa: CASSPARTGELFF
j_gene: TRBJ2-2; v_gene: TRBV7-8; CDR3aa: CASSGLAGQTGELFF
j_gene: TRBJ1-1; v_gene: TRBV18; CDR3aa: CASSTRGGATEAFF
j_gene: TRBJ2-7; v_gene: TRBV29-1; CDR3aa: CSVGASAGVDYEQYF
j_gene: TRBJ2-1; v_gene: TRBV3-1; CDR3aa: CASSQVGSGDEQFF
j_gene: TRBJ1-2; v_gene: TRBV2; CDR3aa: CASSLYGYTF
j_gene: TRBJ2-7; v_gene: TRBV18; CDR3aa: CASSPNRNEQYF
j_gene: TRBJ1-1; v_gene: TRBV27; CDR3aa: CASSWGRGRTEAFF
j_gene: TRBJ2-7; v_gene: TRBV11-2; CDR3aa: CASSLGAGSYEQYF
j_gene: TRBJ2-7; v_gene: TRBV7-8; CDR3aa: CASSTSSSYEQYF
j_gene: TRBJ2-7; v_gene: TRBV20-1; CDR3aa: CSAPGTSFYEQYF
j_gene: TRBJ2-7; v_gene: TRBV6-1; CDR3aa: CASSEAQGAGSYEQYF
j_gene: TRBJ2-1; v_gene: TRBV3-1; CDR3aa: CASSPRGSGSPSDEQFF
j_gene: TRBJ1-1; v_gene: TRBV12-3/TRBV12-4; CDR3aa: CASSSLGSMNTEAFF
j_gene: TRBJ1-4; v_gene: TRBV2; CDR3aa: CASSETRSRGEKLFF
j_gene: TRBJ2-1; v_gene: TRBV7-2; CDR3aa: CASSPAAGGPSNEQFF
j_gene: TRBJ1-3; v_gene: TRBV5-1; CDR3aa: CASSHGQYSGNAIYF
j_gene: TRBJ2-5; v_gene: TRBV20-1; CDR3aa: CSARDKEGLETQYF
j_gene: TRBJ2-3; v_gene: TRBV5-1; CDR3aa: CASSQRQGGFTDTQYF
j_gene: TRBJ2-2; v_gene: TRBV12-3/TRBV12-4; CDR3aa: CASSGGIGELFF
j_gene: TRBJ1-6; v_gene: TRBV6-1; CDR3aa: CASSGAGTGFNSPLHF
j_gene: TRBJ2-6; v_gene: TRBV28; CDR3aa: CASSFRGAGANVLTF
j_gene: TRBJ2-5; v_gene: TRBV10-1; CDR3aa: CASSAGVKETQYF
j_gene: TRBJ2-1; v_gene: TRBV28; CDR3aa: CASSLLTGGSNEQFF
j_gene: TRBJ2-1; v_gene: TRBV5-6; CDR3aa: CASSFESNEQFF
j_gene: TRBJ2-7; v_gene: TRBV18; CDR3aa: CASSPPAGAHEQYF
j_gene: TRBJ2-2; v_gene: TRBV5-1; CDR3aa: CASSQDGVVTGELFF
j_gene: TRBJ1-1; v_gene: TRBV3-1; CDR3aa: CASSPRQVNTEAFF
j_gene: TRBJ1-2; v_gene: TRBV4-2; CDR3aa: CASSQDLQGSNYGYTF
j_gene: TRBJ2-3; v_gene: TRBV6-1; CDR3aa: CASSHGGGGTDTQYF